The source of this TCR beta chain is a study of blood T cell repertoires in COVID-19. On the study more broadly: Spain, Italy and the United States supplied samples that represented acute and convalescent COVID-19.

Profiled with immunoSEQ multiplex PCR; TCRdb holds only in-frame clones, not every one. The table lists about 110,000 clones, approximately 80% of them singletons. Germline loops: CDR1 SGHRS, CDR2 YFSETQ. This CDR3 has 15 residues. Trimming cost V 4 bases and J 9 bases; bases outside gene matches: 5. Source material: peripheral blood. The sequence came from a woman aged 60-75 years with acute or convalescent COVID-19. This chain connects TRBV5-1 to TRBJ2-1; 15 nucleotides match TRBD2. The CDR3 reads CASSPGLAGGGEQFF. The CDR3 DNA sequence: TGCGCCAGCAGCCCGGGACTAGCGGGAGGCGGTGAGCAGTTCTTC.